This TCR beta chain came from a study of cytomegalovirus exposure and HLA in healthy donors. About the research overall: An analysis done earlier identified some 120 million unique TCR beta sequences from about 180 million T cells.

Trimming removed 4 bases at V and 2 bases at J, with 16 bases between. Germline V gene lookup returns CDR1 KGHSH and CDR2 LQKENI. The CDR3 extends over 16 amino acids. Findings of the study overall: According to a later analysis, most TCR beta chains associated with CMV appeared HLA-restricted. Within an earlier analysis, most TCR beta V segments proved productive either about 90% or about 30% of the time. Overall, approximately 150 TCR beta chains were annotated as cytomegalovirus-associated.

This clone showed up just once. Antigen specificity is unknown. The PCR employed 60 Vbeta primers together with 13 Jbeta primers. Some clones are missing from TCRdb's copy, which holds only in-frame ones; the method was immunoSEQ multiplex PCR. The sample carries fewer than 110,000 clones, approximately 74% recorded once. Input material: PBMCs. This chain links TRBV18 with TRBJ2-3, with D unresolved. The source is a middle-aged woman in good health and CMV-seronegative. CDR3 region: CASSQTRGKFTDTQYF. CDR3 nucleotide sequence: TGTGCCAGCTCACAAACAAGAGGAAAGTTCACAGATACGCAGTATTTT. Using reference TRBV18 and TRBJ2-3 for the parts outside the CDR3, the full variable domain is NAGVMQNPRHLVRRRGQEARLRCSPMKGHSHVYWYRQLPEEGLKFMVYLQKENIIDESGMPKERFSAEFPKEGPSILRIQQVVRGDSAAYFCASSQTRGKFTDTQYFGPGTRLTVL.